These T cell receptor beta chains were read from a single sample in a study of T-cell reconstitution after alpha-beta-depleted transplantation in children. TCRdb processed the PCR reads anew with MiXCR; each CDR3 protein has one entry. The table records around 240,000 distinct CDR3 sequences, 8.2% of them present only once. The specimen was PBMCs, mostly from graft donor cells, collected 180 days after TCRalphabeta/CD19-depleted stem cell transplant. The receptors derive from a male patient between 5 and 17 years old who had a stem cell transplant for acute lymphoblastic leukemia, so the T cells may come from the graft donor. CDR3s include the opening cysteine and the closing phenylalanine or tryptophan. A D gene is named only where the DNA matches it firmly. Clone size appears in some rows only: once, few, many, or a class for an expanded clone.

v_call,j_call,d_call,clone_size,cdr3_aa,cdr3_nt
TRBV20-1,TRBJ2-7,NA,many,CSASDRMRSYEQYF,TGCAGTGCTAGTGACAGGATGAGGTCCTACGAGCAGTACTTC
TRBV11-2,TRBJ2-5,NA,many,CASSLAPLGVQETQYF,TGTGCCAGCAGCTTAGCCCCTCTCGGGGTTCAAGAGACCCAGTACTTC
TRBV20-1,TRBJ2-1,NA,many,CSASLPGRLYNEQFF,TGCAGTGCTAGTCTGCCAGGGCGCCTTTACAATGAGCAGTTCTTC
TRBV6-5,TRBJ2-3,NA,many,CASSSTVGFRDTQYF,TGTGCCAGCAGTTCGACGGTGGGATTCCGGGATACGCAGTATTTT
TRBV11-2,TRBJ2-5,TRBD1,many,CASSFNRGEETQYF,TGTGCCAGCAGCTTCAACAGGGGTGAGGAGACCCAGTACTTC
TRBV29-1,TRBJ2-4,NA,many,CSAGTNVAKNIQYF,TGCAGCGCCGGGACAAACGTAGCCAAAAACATTCAGTACTTC
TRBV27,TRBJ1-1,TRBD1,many,CASSTGQGGTEAFF,TGTGCCAGCAGTACCGGACAGGGGGGCACTGAAGCTTTCTTT
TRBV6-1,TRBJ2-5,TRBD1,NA,CASIHRDRGQETQYF,TGTGCCAGCATCCACCGGGACAGGGGGCAGGAGACCCAGTACTTC
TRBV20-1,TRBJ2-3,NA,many,CSAGLRDSDTQYF,TGCAGTGCTGGCCTACGGGACTCAGATACGCAGTATTTT
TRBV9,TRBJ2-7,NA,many,CASSATGSGYEQYF,TGTGCCAGCAGCGCCACAGGGTCGGGGTACGAGCAGTACTTC